A selection of T cell receptor beta chains follows, all from one sample in a study of chemoradiotherapy in HPV16-positive cancers. The assay was immunoSEQ multiplex PCR, and TCRdb's table has in-frame clones only and misses some. The sample consists of roughly 1,300 clones, around 85% of them appearing once. The source material was tumor tissue, sampled from a patient who underwent chemoradiotherapy. Receptor source: a human donor with HPV-associated anogenital cancer. The CDR3 runs from the conserved cysteine through the conserved F or W. The D gene is left open where the match is weak. For some rows the clone size is stated as once, few or many, or as a class when expanded; others skip it.

J	size	V	D	CDR3	DNA
TRBJ2-3	-	TRBV25-1	-	CASSEYGPNTDTQYF	TGTGCCAGCAGTGAATATGGGCCAAACACAGATACGCAGTATTTT
TRBJ2-1	-	TRBV18	TRBD1	CASSPSGTGLNEQFF	TGTGCCAGCTCACCCTCCGGGACAGGGTTGAATGAGCAGTTCTTC
TRBJ2-3	-	TRBV2	-	CASSELTTTDTQYF	TGTGCCAGCAGTGAATTGACTACCACAGATACGCAGTATTTT
TRBJ1-1	-	TRBV28	-	CASSLISEAFF	TGTGCCAGCAGTTTAATCTCTGAAGCTTTCTTT
TRBJ1-5	-	TRBV12-5	TRBD1	CASGSQHRGWGNQPQHF	TGTGCTAGTGGTTCGCAGCACAGGGGCTGGGGCAATCAGCCCCAGCATTTT
TRBJ2-1	-	TRBV7-8	TRBD2	CASSSPGLALNEQFF	TGTGCCAGCAGCTCCCCCGGACTAGCGTTAAATGAGCAGTTCTTC
TRBJ2-5	few	TRBV6-1	-	CASSVMYQETQYF	TGTGCCAGCTCTGTTATGTACCAAGAGACCCAGTACTTC
TRBJ1-2	-	TRBV29-1	-	CSVEDNGGYTF	TGCAGCGTTGAAGATAACGGTGGCTACACCTTC
TRBJ2-3	-	TRBV7-2	TRBD2	CASSLGLGSGGADTQYF	TGTGCCAGCAGCTTAGGCCTGGGCTCTGGGGGGGCAGATACGCAGTATTTT
TRBJ2-2	-	TRBV2	-	CASKGVPGPGELFF	TGTGCCAGCAAGGGGGTTCCGGGACCCGGGGAGCTGTTTTTT
TRBJ2-6	-	TRBV19	-	CASSIGGRPGANVLTF	TGTGCCAGTAGTATCGGGGGAAGGCCTGGGGCCAACGTCCTGACTTTC
TRBJ2-1	-	TRBV25-1	-	CASSGPDEQFF	TGTGCCAGCAGTGGGCCGGATGAGCAGTTCTTC
TRBJ1-1	once	TRBV7-2	TRBD1	CATMGQPNTEAFF	TGTGCCACCATGGGACAGCCGAACACTGAAGCTTTCTTT
TRBJ2-5	once	TRBV11-2	-	CASSLGGAGGKTQYF	TGTGCCAGCAGCTTAGGGGGGGCTGGAGGAAAGACCCAGTACTTC
TRBJ2-5	-	TRBV11-2	-	CASSLGDSKETQYF	TGTGCCAGCAGCTTAGGTGACAGTAAAGAGACCCAGTACTTC
TRBJ2-2	-	TRBV7-2	-	CASSRPGGPGELFF	TGTGCCAGCAGCCGCCCCGGGGGTCCCGGGGAGCTGTTTTTT
TRBJ1-2	-	TRBV5-1	-	CASRSTGLNYGYTF	TGCGCCAGCAGATCAACAGGGCTGAACTATGGCTACACCTTC
TRBJ2-5	-	TRBV11-3	TRBD1	CASSADGTDQETQYF	TGTGCCAGCAGCGCCGACGGGACAGACCAAGAGACCCAGTACTTC
TRBJ2-1	-	TRBV7-8	TRBD2	CASSLSGGRWNEQFF	TGTGCCAGCAGCCTCAGCGGGGGGCGTTGGAATGAGCAGTTCTTC
TRBJ2-3	-	TRBV2	-	CASSEFIGEDTQYF	TGTGCCAGCAGTGAATTTATCGGGGAAGATACGCAGTATTTT
TRBJ1-1	-	TRBV5-6	-	CASSLARPRPEAFF	TGTGCCAGCAGCTTGGCGCGGCCGAGGCCTGAAGCTTTCTTT
TRBJ2-3	-	TRBV5-4	-	CASSLAGTYDTQYF	TGTGCCAGCAGCTTGGCCGGGACATATGATACGCAGTATTTT
TRBJ1-2	-	TRBV27	TRBD1	CASSPLGQGGWAYGYTF	TGTGCCAGCAGTCCACTCGGACAGGGTGGGTGGGCCTATGGCTACACCTTC
TRBJ1-4	-	TRBV30	-	CAWRGEKLFF	TGTGCCTGGAGAGGGGAAAAACTGTTTTTT
TRBJ1-1	-	TRBV6-4	-	CATPPENTEAFF	TGTGCCACCCCTCCAGAGAACACTGAAGCTTTCTTT
TRBJ1-2	-	TRBV6-4	-	CASTPEGGSYGYTF	TGTGCCAGCACCCCCGAGGGGGGAAGCTATGGCTACACCTTC
TRBJ2-2	-	TRBV6-1	TRBD2	CASRTGTSRSGELFF	TGTGCCAGCAGGACCGGGACTAGTAGATCCGGGGAGCTGTTTTTT
TRBJ1-1	-	TRBV7-3	-	CASRKGEDTEAFF	TGTGCCAGCAGAAAGGGTGAGGACACTGAAGCTTTCTTT
TRBJ1-5	-	TRBV19	TRBD1	CASSPNTGGSNQPQHF	TGTGCCAGTAGTCCAAATACAGGGGGCAGCAATCAGCCCCAGCATTTT
TRBJ1-6	-	TRBV30	-	CATSGLNYNSPLHF	TGTGCCACCTCTGGATTGAACTATAATTCACCCCTCCACTTT
TRBJ2-7	once	TRBV7-2	-	CASSLASAASYEQYF	TGTGCCAGCAGCTTAGCTAGCGCAGCTTCCTACGAGCAGTACTTC
TRBJ1-1	-	TRBV7-2	-	CASSLSIGITEAFF	TGTGCCAGCAGCTTATCTATCGGGATCACTGAAGCTTTCTTT
TRBJ2-3	-	TRBV20-1	-	CSARATDTQYF	TGCAGTGCTAGGGCGACAGATACGCAGTATTTT
TRBJ2-3	once	TRBV11-2	-	CASSLDGVGTDTQYF	TGTGCCAGCAGCTTAGATGGGGTCGGCACAGATACGCAGTATTTT
TRBJ1-4	once	TRBV20-1	TRBD1	CSARTGEKLFF	TGCAGTGCCAGGACAGGGGAAAAACTGTTTTTT
TRBJ1-1	few	TRBV29-1	TRBD1	CSVDLRTGGAEAFF	TGCAGCGTTGACCTCCGGACAGGGGGCGCTGAAGCTTTCTTT
TRBJ2-5	-	TRBV10-3	TRBD2	CAISESGEGVGKTQYF	TGTGCCATCAGTGAGTCGGGGGAGGGAGTAGGAAAGACCCAGTACTTC
TRBJ2-5	-	TRBV11-2	TRBD2	CASSLGASGGAYETQYF	TGTGCCAGCAGCCTGGGGGCTAGCGGGGGGGCCTATGAGACCCAGTACTTC
TRBJ2-5	-	TRBV5-4	TRBD2	CASSLRGTMGETQYF	TGTGCCAGCAGCCTACGAGGGACTATGGGAGAGACCCAGTACTTC
TRBJ1-1	-	TRBV11-3	-	CASSLVGNGNTEAFF	TGTGCCAGCAGCTTAGTTGGTAACGGGAACACTGAAGCTTTCTTT
TRBJ2-1	-	TRBV27	-	CASSARDAKSYNEQFF	TGTGCCAGCAGTGCCAGGGACGCTAAATCCTACAATGAGCAGTTCTTC
TRBJ2-3	-	TRBV5-1	TRBD2	CASSWGLAGGLSTDTQYF	TGCGCCAGCAGCTGGGGACTAGCGGGGGGCCTAAGCACAGATACGCAGTATTTT